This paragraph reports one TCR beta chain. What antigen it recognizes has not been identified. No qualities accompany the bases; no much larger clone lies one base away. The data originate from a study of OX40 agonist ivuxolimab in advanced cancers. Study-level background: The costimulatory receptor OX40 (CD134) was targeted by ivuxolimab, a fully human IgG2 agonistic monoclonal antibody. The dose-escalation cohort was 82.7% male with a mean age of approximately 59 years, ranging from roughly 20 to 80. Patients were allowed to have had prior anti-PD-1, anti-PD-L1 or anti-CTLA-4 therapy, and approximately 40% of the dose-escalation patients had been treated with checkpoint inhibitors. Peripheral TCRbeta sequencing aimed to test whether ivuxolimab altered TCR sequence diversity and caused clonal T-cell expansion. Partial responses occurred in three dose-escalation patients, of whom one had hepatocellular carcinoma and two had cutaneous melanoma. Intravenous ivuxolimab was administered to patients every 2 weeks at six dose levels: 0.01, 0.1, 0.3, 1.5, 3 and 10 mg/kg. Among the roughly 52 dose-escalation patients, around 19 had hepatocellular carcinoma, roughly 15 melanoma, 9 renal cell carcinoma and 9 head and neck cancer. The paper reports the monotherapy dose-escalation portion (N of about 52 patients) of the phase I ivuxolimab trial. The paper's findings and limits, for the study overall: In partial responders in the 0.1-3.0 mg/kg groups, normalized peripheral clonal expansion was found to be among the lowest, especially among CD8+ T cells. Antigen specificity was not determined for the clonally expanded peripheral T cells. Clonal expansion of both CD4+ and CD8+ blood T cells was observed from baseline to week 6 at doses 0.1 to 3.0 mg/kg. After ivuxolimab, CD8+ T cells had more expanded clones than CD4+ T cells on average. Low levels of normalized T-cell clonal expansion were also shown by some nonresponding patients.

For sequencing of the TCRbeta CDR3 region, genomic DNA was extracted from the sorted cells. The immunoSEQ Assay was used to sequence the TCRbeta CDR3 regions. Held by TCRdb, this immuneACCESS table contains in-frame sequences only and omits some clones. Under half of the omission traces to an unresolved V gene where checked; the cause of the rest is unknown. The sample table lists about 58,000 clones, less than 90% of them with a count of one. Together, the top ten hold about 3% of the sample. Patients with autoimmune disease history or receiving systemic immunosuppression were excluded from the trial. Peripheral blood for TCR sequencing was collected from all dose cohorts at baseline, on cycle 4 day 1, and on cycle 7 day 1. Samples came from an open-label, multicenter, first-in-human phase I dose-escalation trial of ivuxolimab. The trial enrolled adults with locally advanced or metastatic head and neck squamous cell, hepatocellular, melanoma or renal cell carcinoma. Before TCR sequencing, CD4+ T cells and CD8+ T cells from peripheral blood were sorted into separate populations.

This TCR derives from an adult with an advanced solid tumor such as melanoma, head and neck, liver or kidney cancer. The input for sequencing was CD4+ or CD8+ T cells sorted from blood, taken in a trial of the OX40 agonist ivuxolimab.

The encoded CDR3 is CASKAGTVNSPLHF. The DNA reads TGTGCCAGTAAAGCCGGGACGGTTAATTCACCCCTCCACTTT. The chain was built from TRBV28 and TRBJ1-6; the D gene is perhaps TRBD1, from 5 matching bases. Taken from cysteine to phenylalanine, the CDR3 has 14 residues. Only the CDR3 portion is preserved as DNA: 42 bases, with reading frame beginning at the first base. The CDR1 and CDR2 encoded by the germline V gene are MDHEN and SYDVKM. V is clipped by 9 bases and J by 6 bases, and the sequence between their germline boundaries is 15 bases long.